The sequence of this T cell receptor beta chain was determined in a study of blood T cell repertoires in COVID-19. What the recovered Cohort 3 donors had was two negative PCRs, clearance, or symptom resolution. This clone was recorded once. As processed by the authors: Estimates of nucleated cell counts were drawn from the amplification of reference gene primers. Method: immunoSEQ multiplex PCR; TCRdb's copy keeps in-frame clones and lacks some. V and J calls and clone size are those listed in that table; D and trimming were worked out from the DNA. This sample has around 290,000 clones, with under 90% found just once. Trimming took off 0 bases at V and 5 bases at J, with 10 bases between the two ends. Germline loops: CDR1 MNHEY, CDR2 SMNVEV (reference sequence). This CDR3 comprises 14 residues.

The gene calls are TRBV27 and TRBJ1-1; D gene uncertain. Input material: PBMCs or T cells enriched from blood (not recorded which). The TCR sequence derives from a woman aged 40 to 50 who had recovered from COVID-19. The CDR3 sequence is CASSLSRVETEAFF. The CDR3 DNA follows: TGTGCCAGCAGTTTATCGAGGGTAGAAACTGAAGCTTTCTTT.